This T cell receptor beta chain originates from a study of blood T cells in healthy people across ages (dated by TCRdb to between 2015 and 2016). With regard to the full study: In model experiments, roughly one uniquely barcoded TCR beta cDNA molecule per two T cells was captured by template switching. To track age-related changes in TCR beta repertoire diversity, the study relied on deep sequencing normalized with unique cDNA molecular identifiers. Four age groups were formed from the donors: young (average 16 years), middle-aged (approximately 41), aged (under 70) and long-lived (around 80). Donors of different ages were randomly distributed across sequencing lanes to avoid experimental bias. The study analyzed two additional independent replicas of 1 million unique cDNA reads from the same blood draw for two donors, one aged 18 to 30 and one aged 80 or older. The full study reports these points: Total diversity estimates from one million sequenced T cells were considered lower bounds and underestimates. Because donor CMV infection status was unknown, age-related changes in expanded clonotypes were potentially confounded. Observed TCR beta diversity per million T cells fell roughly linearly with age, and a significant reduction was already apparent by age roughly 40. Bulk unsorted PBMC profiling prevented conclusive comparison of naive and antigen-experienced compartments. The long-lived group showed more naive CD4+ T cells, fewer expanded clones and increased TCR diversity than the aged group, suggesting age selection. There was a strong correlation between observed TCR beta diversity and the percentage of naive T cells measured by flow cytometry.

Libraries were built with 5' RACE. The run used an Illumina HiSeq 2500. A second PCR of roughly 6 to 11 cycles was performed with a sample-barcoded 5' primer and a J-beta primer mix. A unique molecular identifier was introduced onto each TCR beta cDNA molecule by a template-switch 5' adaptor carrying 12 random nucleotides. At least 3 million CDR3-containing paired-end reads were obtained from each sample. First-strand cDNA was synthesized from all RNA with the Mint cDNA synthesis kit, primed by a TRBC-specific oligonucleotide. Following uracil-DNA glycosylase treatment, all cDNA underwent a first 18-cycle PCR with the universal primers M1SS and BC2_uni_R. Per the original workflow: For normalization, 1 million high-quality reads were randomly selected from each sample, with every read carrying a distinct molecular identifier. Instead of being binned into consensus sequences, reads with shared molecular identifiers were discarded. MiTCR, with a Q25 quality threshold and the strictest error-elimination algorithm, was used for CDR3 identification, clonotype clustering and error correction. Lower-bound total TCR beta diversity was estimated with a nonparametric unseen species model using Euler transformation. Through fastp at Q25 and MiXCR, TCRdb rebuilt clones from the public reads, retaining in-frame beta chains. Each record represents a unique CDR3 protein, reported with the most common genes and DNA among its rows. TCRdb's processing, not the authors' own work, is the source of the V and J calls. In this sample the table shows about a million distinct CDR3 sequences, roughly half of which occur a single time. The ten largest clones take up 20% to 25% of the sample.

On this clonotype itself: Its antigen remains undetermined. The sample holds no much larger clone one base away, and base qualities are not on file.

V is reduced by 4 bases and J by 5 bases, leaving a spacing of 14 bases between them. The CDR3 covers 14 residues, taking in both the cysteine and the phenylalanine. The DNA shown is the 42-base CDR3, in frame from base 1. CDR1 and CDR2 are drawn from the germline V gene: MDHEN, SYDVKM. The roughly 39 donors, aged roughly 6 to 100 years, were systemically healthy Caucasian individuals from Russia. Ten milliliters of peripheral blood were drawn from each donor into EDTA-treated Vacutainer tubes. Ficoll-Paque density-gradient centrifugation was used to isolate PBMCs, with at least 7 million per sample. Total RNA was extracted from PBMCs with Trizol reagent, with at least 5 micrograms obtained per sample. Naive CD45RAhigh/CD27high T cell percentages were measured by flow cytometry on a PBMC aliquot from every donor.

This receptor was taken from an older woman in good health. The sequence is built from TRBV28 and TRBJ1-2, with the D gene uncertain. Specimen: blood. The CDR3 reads CASSSTMRGYGYTF. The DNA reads TGTGCCAGCAGTTCCACCATGCGGGGTTATGGCTACACCTTC.